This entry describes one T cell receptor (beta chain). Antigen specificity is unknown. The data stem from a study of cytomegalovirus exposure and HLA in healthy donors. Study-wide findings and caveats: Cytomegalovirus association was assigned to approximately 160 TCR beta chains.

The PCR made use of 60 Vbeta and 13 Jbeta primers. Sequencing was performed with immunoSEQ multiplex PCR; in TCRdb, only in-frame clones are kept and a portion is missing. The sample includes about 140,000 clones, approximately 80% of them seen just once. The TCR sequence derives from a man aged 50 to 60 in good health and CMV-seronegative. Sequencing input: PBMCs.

The CDR3, as DNA: TGTGCCAGCAGCTACTCGGCGAGGTCCGGCTCCTACAATGAGCAGTTCTTC. It encodes CASSYSARSGSYNEQFF. This chain links TRBV11-1 with TRBJ2-1; no clear D gene. CDR3 length: 17 amino acids. In germline, CDR1 is SGHAT, CDR2 FQDESV (reference sequence). V was shortened by 4 bases and J by 0 bases, with 16 bases between the two germline ends.